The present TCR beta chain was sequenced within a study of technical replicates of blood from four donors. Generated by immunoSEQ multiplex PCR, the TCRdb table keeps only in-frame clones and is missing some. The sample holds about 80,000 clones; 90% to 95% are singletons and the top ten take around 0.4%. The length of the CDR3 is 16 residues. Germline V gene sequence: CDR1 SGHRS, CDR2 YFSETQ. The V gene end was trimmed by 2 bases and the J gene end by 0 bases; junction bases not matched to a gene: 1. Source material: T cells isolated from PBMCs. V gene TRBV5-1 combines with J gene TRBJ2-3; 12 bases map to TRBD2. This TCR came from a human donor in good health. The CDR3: CASSFGTSGSTDTQYF. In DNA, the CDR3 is TGCGCCAGCAGCTTCGGGACTAGCGGGAGCACAGATACGCAGTATTTT.